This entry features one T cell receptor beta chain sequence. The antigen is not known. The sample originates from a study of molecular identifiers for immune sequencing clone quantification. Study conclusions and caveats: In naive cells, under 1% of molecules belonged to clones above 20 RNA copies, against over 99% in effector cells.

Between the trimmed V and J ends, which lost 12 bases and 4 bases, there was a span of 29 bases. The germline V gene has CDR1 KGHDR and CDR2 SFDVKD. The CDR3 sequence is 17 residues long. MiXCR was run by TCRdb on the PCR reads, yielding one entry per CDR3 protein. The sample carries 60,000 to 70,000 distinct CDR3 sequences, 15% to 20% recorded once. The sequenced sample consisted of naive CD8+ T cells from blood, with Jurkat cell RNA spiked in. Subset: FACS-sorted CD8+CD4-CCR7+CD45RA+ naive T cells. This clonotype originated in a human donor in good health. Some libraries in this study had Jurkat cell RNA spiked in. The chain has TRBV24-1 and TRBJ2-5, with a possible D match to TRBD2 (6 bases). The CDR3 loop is CAACDAGQATWGETQYF. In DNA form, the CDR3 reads TGTGCCGCCTGTGACGCGGGGCAGGCCACATGGGGAGAGACCCAGTACTTC.